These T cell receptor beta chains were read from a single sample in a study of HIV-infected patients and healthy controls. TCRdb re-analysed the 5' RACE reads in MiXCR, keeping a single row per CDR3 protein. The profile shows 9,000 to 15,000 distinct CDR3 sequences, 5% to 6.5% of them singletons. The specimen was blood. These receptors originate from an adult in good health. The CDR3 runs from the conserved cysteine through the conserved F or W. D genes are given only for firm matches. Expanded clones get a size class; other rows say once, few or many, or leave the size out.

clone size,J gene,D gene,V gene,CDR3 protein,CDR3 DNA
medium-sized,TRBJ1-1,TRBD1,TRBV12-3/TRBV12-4,CASSSNDRGQPEAFF,TGTGCCAGCAGTTCTAATGACAGGGGGCAACCTGAAGCTTTCTTT
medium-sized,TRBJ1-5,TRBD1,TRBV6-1,CASSFGQGGHQPQHF,TGTGCCAGCAGCTTTGGACAGGGTGGGCATCAGCCCCAGCATTTT
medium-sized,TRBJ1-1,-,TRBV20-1,CSARDPRTYLTENTEITEAFF,TGCAGTGCTAGAGATCCCCGGACCTACTTAACCGAAAACACTGAGATAACTGAAGCTTTCTTT
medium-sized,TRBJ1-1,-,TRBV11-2,CASSSRTVNTEAFF,TGTGCCAGCAGCTCCCGGACGGTGAACACTGAAGCTTTCTTT
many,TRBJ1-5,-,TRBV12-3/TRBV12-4,CASSYSTGNQPQHF,TGTGCCAGCAGTTATTCGACAGGTAATCAGCCCCAGCATTTT
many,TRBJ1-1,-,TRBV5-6,CASSSTLNRATEAFF,TGTGCCAGCAGCTCAACTTTGAACAGGGCCACTGAAGCTTTCTTT
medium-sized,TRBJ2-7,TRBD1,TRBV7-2,CASSPARRTGAYEQYF,TGTGCCAGCAGCCCCGCTCGGCGGACAGGGGCCTACGAGCAGTACTTC
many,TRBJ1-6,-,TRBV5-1,CASSLGTESPLHF,TGCGCCAGCAGCTTGGGGACAGAGTCACCCCTCCACTTT
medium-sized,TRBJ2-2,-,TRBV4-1,CASSQDGVDTGELFF,TGCGCCAGCAGCCAAGACGGTGTCGACACCGGGGAGCTGTTTTTT
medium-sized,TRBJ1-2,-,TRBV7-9,CASSLALGEDGYTF,TGTGCCAGCAGCTTAGCGTTGGGAGAGGATGGCTACACCTTC
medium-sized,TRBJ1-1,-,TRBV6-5,CASRVDSWNTEAFF,TGTGCCAGCAGGGTGGACAGTTGGAACACTGAAGCTTTCTTT
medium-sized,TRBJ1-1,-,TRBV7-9,CASSLAGGNTEAFF,TGTGCCAGCAGCTTAGCAGGGGGGAACACTGAAGCTTTCTTT
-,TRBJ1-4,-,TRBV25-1,CASRLRTNEKLFF,TGTGCCAGCAGGCTCCGGACTAATGAAAAACTGTTTTTT
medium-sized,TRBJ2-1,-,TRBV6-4,CASSEDANNEQFF,TGTGCCAGCAGTGAAGACGCAAACAATGAGCAGTTCTTC
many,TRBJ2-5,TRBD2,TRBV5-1,CASSPGTNQETQYF,TGCGCCAGCAGCCCGGGGACTAACCAAGAGACCCAGTACTTC
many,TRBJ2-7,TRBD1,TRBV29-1,CSVGGQSYEQYF,TGCAGCGTTGGGGGACAGTCCTACGAGCAGTACTTC
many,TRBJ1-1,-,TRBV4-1,CASSREGGPSFF,TGCGCCAGCAGCCGGGAAGGAGGGCCCAGTTTCTTT
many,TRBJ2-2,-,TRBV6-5,CASSRTPGRQTGELFF,TGTGCCAGCAGTAGGACCCCCGGGAGACAAACCGGGGAGCTGTTTTTT
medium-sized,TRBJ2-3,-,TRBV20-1,CSASPVYSDTQYF,TGCAGTGCTAGTCCTGTCTACTCAGATACGCAGTATTTT
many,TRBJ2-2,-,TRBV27,CASSLSASTGELFF,TGTGCCAGCAGTTTATCTGCGAGTACCGGGGAGCTGTTTTTT
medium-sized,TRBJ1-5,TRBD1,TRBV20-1,CSGQGAGRSNQPQHF,TGCAGTGGACAGGGGGCGGGTAGGAGCAATCAGCCCCAGCATTTT
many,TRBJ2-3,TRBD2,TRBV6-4,CASTPNRGDTDTQYF,TGTGCCAGCACTCCAAATCGGGGGGACACAGATACGCAGTATTTT
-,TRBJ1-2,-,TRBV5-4,CASTGLLANYGYTF,TGTGCCAGCACCGGGCTCTTAGCTAACTATGGCTACACCTTC
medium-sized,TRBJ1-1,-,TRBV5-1,CASTEQLNTEAFF,TGCGCCAGCACGGAACAGTTGAACACTGAAGCTTTCTTT
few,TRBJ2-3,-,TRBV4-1,CASSQIRQATDTQYF,TGCGCCAGCAGCCAGATAAGACAAGCCACAGATACGCAGTATTTT
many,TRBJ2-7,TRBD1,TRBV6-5,CASSLRPGQGLYEQYF,TGTGCCAGCAGTCTTAGACCGGGACAGGGACTCTACGAGCAGTACTTC
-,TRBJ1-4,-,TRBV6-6,CASKPATDHNEKLFF,TGTGCCAGCAAACCCGCGACGGACCATAATGAAAAACTGTTTTTT
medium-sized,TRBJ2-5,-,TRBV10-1,CASSESLDSQETQYF,TGCGCCAGCAGTGAATCGCTCGACAGTCAAGAGACCCAGTACTTC
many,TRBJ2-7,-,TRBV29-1,CSVERWGGLSYEQYF,TGCAGCGTTGAACGCTGGGGGGGGCTCTCCTACGAGCAGTACTTC
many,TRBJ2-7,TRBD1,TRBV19,CASSISQGAIYEQYF,TGTGCCAGTAGTATAAGCCAGGGGGCCATCTACGAGCAGTACTTC
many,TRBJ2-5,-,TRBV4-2,CASSQDIQGQETQYF,TGTGCCAGCAGCCAAGATATCCAGGGTCAAGAGACCCAGTACTTC
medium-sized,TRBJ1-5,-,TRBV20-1,CSAREREYSNQPQHF,TGCAGTGCTAGAGAGCGGGAATATAGCAATCAGCCCCAGCATTTT
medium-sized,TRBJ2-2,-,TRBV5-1,CASSLVEIPAGGELFF,TGCGCCAGCAGCTTGGTGGAGATCCCGGCCGGCGGGGAGCTGTTTTTT
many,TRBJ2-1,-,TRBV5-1,CASSPGGGARNEQFF,TGCGCCAGCAGCCCAGGTGGCGGGGCTCGTAATGAGCAGTTCTTC
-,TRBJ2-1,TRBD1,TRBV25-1,CASTANRGLWNEQFF,TGTGCCAGCACGGCAAACAGGGGGCTTTGGAATGAGCAGTTCTTC
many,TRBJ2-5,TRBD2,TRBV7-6,CASSLRGSGGAVSETQYF,TGTGCCAGCAGCTTACGGGGTAGCGGGGGGGCGGTGTCTGAGACCCAGTACTTC
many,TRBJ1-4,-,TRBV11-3,CASSLGFVTNEKLFF,TGTGCCAGCAGCTTAGGGTTTGTCACTAATGAAAAACTGTTTTTT
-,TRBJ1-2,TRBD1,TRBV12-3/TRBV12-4,CASRIQGHYGYTF,TGTGCCAGCAGAATACAGGGGCACTATGGCTACACCTTC
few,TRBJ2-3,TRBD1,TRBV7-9,CASSRFGTGMTDTQYF,TGTGCCAGCAGCCGATTCGGGACAGGGATGACAGATACGCAGTATTTT
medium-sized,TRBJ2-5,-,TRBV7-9,CASSLDPGAKETQYF,TGTGCCAGCAGCTTAGATCCCGGGGCAAAAGAGACCCAGTACTTC
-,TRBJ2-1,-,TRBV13,CASSLENAGTNEQFF,TGTGCCAGCAGCTTAGAAAACGCAGGGACCAATGAGCAGTTCTTC
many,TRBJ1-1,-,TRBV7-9,CASSLGQVVNTEAFF,TGTGCCAGCAGCTTAGGGCAGGTTGTGAACACTGAAGCTTTCTTT
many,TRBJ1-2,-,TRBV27,CASSLSGSYGYTF,TGTGCCAGCAGTTTATCAGGGAGCTATGGCTACACCTTC
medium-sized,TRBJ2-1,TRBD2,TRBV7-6,CASSSGTSGGHNEQFF,TGTGCCAGCAGCTCCGGGACTAGCGGGGGCCACAATGAGCAGTTCTTC
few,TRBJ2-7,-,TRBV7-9,CASSWTAYEQYF,TGTGCCAGCAGCTGGACTGCCTACGAGCAGTACTTC
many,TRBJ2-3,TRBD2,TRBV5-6,CASSWQTSGGADTQYF,TGTGCCAGCAGCTGGCAGACTAGCGGGGGCGCAGATACGCAGTATTTT
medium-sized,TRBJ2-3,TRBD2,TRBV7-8,CASSVRTSGASDTQYF,TGTGCCAGCAGTGTTAGGACTAGCGGGGCTTCAGATACGCAGTATTTT
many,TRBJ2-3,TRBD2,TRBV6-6,CASSYSLFETSGIASTDTQYF,TGTGCCAGCAGTTACTCTCTTTTCGAGACTAGCGGAATAGCTAGCACAGATACGCAGTATTTT
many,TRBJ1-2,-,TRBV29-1,CSVETDTNYGYTF,TGCAGCGTTGAAACGGATACTAACTATGGCTACACCTTC
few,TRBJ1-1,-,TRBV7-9,CASSLIFGGNTEAFF,TGTGCCAGCAGCTTGATTTTCGGGGGGAACACTGAAGCTTTCTTT
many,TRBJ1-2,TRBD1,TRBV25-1,CASWPGQKRGYTF,TGTGCCAGCTGGCCGGGACAGAAGCGCGGCTACACCTTC
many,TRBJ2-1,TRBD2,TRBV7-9,CASSEGLAGLNEQFF,TGTGCCAGCAGCGAAGGACTAGCGGGTCTCAATGAGCAGTTCTTC
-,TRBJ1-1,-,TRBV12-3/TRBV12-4,CASRIGGTTEAFF,TGTGCCAGCAGAATCGGGGGGACCACTGAAGCTTTCTTT
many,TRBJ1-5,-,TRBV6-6,CASSYVREGQPQHF,TGTGCCAGCAGTTATGTTAGGGAAGGACAGCCCCAGCATTTT
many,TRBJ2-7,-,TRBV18,CASSPGSGEEQYF,TGTGCCAGCTCACCAGGCTCAGGGGAGGAGCAGTACTTC
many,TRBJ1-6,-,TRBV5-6,CASSLRGPGNSPLHF,TGTGCCAGCAGCTTGAGAGGTCCGGGGAATTCACCCCTCCACTTT
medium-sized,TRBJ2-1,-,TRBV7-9,CASRREGDEQFF,TGTGCCAGCAGAAGGGAAGGCGATGAGCAGTTCTTC
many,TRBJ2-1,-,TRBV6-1,CASSEQGRNEQFF,TGTGCCAGCAGTGAACAGGGGCGGAATGAGCAGTTCTTC